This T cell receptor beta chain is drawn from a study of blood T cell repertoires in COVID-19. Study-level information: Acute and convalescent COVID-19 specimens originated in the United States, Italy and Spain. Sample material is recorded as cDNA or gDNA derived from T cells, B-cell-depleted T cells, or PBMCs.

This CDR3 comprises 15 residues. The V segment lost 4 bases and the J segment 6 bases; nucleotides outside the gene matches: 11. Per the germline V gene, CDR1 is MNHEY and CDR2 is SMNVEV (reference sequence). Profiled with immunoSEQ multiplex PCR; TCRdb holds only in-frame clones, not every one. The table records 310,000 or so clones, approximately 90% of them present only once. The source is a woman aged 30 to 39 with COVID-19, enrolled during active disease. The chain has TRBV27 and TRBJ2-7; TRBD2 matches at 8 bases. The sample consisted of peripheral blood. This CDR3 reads CASSSPGLGFSEQYF. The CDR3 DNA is TGTGCCAGCAGTTCTCCGGGACTAGGTTTTTCCGAGCAGTACTTC.